The 12 T cell receptor beta chains presented below share a single source sample, sequenced in a study of OX40 agonist ivuxolimab in advanced cancers. Generated by immunoSEQ multiplex PCR, the TCRdb table keeps only in-frame clones and is missing some. This sample has some 60,000 clones, with roughly 84% found just once. Sequences were derived from CD4+ or CD8+ T cells sorted from blood, sampled in a trial of the OX40 agonist ivuxolimab. The source of these receptors is an adult with an advanced solid tumor such as melanoma, head and neck, liver or kidney cancer.

This chain connects TRBV27 to TRBJ2-6, with TRBD2 as a possible D gene (6 bases). The CDR3 contains 17 residues. Germline lookup yields CDR1 MNHEY and CDR2 SMNVEV (reference sequence). Trimming cost V 6 bases and J 0 bases, with 15 bases left between them. This CDR3 is CASSPGGSPSGANVLTF. DNA for the CDR3: TGTGCCAGCAGCCCCGGGGGTTCTCCCTCTGGGGCCAACGTCCTGACTTTC.

This clone was observed a few times. The chain carries TRBV19 and TRBJ2-1, with 11 bases that match TRBD2. V lost 6 bases and J lost 7; bases outside the gene matches: 8. This CDR3 comprises 15 residues. Per the germline V gene, CDR1 is LNHDA and CDR2 is SQIVND (reference sequence). The CDR3 sequence: CASRISGGALNEQFF. The CDR3 nucleotides read TGTGCCAGTAGGATTAGCGGGGGGGCTCTGAATGAGCAGTTCTTC.

V and J are TRBV28 and TRBJ1-2; tentative D call: TRBD1 (6 bases). Germline V gene lookup returns CDR1 MDHEN and CDR2 SYDVKM. The germline V and J ends were trimmed by 5 bases and 5 bases, with 18 bases remaining between them. The CDR3 has 15 residues. DNA for the CDR3: TGTGCCAGCAGTGCCCCAGGGGCGGGCCTTTATGGCTACACCTTC. Protein sequence: CASSAPGAGLYGYTF.

The rearrangement links TRBV25-1 to TRBJ1-3; the D is unclear. The CDR3 totals 15 residues. V was shortened by 4 bases and J by 0 bases, with 10 bases between the two germline ends. Germline V gene sequence: CDR1 MGHDK, CDR2 SYGVNS. The CDR3 coding sequence is TGTGCCAGCAGTGTCACGGACGACTCTGGAAACACCATATATTTT. Protein sequence: CASSVTDDSGNTIYF.

The chain couples TRBV6-5 to TRBJ1-1; 8 bases are a match to TRBD1. CDR3 size: 14 residues. The J segment lost 0 bases and the V segment lost 5 bases, leaving 2 bases of the junction unmatched. Germline V gene data show CDR1 as MNHEY and CDR2 as SVGAGI. The CDR3 region has the DNA TGTGCCAGCAGTCTGGACAGGGTGAACACTGAAGCTTTCTTT. This codes for CASSLDRVNTEAFF.

The gene calls are TRBV2 and TRBJ2-7; unclear D gene. Germline lookup yields CDR1 SNHLY and CDR2 FYNNEI. This CDR3 has 14 amino acids. The ends were cut back, 1 base at V and 2 bases at J, with 9 bases in the middle. The DNA for the CDR3 is TGTGCCAGCAGTGAAGGCGGCAGCCCCTACGAGCAGTACTTC. Translating gives CASSEGGSPYEQYF.

The V and J genes are TRBV9 and TRBJ2-5; 12 bases agree with TRBD2. The DNA end lines up better with TRBJ2-7; the J call may be wrong. Looked up from germline, CDR1 is SGDLS and CDR2 is YYNGEE. CDR3 size: 17 residues. CDR3 sequence: CASSVASGRGYRDEQYF. CDR3 coding DNA: TGTGCCAGCAGCGTAGCTAGCGGGAGGGGATATAGGGACGAGCAGTACTTC.

This chain joins TRBV18 and TRBJ2-7; no reliable D call. Trimming removed 2 bases from V and 4 bases from J, with 6 bases in between. Germline values: CDR1 KGHSH, CDR2 LQKENI. The CDR3 consists of 12 residues. CDR3 DNA sequence: TGTGCCAGCTCACCAAATTATTACGAGCAGTACTTC. Amino acid sequence: CASSPNYYEQYF. The variable domain in full, completed from reference TRBV18 and TRBJ2-7, reads NAGVMQNPRHLVRRRGQEARLRCSPMKGHSHVYWYRQLPEEGLKFMVYLQKENIIDESGMPKERFSAEFPKEGPSILRIQQVVRGDSAAYFCASSPNYYEQYFGPGTRLTVT.

CDR3 sequence reads: CAWSRLGETVRGYTF. The CDR3 DNA reads TGTGCCTGGAGTAGGTTGGGAGAGACCGTTCGGGGCTACACCTTC. The genes are TRBV30 and TRBJ1-2; D gene uncertain. The V gene's germline CDR1 is GTSNPN and CDR2 SVGIG (reference sequence). Trimming left V 2 bases short and J 8 bases short, with 21 bases between. There are 15 residues in the CDR3.

This chain joins TRBV19 and TRBJ1-1; D might be TRBD1 (6 bases). CDR1 LNHDA and CDR2 SQIVND come from the germline V gene (reference sequence). Trimming removed 4 bases at V and 4 bases at J, with 16 bases between. CDR3 length equals 15 residues. The CDR3 DNA reads as TGTGCCAGTAGTACCAACAGGGAGGGCGGCACTGAAGCTTTCTTT. Its protein is CASSTNREGGTEAFF. Full variable domain (rest looked up from reference TRBV19 and TRBJ1-1): DGGITQSPKYLFRKEGQNVTLSCEQNLNHDAMYWYRQDPGQGLRLIYYSQIVNDFQKGDIAEGYSVSREKKESFPLTVTSAQKNPTAFYLCASSTNREGGTEAFFGQGTRLTVV.

The V gene is TRBV5-1, the J gene TRBJ1-2, with no clear D. Between the trimmed V and J ends, which lost 0 bases and 3 bases, there was a span of 18 bases. Per germline, CDR1 SGHRS and CDR2 YFSETQ. The CDR3 runs to 17 residues. CDR3 sequence reads: CASSLAYTPRVDYGYTF. DNA for the CDR3: TGCGCCAGCAGCTTGGCGTATACACCCCGAGTGGACTATGGCTACACCTTC.

J is TRBJ1-5 and V is TRBV19; 7 bases fit TRBD1. V shed 7 bases and J 5 bases; nucleotides not matched to a gene: 11. CDR1 and CDR2 from the germline V gene are LNHDA and SQIVND (reference sequence). The CDR3 spans 15 residues. CDR3 sequence reads: CASTSRGDKHQPQHF. For the CDR3, the DNA is TGTGCCAGTACCTCCAGGGGGGACAAACATCAGCCCCAGCATTTT.